The rows below give T cell receptor beta chains drawn from one sample of a study of regulatory T cells in long-lasting Graves disease. Each CDR3 protein gets one entry after TCRdb re-called the multiplex PCR reads with MiXCR. The sample holds 500,000 to 700,000 distinct CDR3 sequences, approximately 15% seen once. Another study also made use of these data, one on T cells in Graves' hyperthyroidism and ophthalmopathy.

This specimen consisted of peripheral blood mononuclear cells (PBMCs), obtained at new diagnosis, from a patient treated with antithyroid drugs. The receptors here all came from a woman aged 25-40 years with Graves disease. The CDR3 runs from the conserved cysteine through the conserved F or W. A D gene is named only where the DNA matches it firmly. Rows may omit the clone size; those that give it use once, few, many or a size class.

d_gene: -
v_gene: TRBV11-2
j_gene: TRBJ1-5
abundance: many
CDR3nt: TGTGCCAGCAGTTTTTCGGGTCAGCCCCAGCATTTT
CDR3aa: CASSFSGQPQHF

d_gene: TRBD2
v_gene: TRBV7-9
j_gene: TRBJ2-5
abundance: -
CDR3nt: TGTGCCAGCAGCTCCGGGGGGGCAAAGACCCAGTACTTC
CDR3aa: CASSSGGAKTQYF

d_gene: -
v_gene: TRBV12-3/TRBV12-4
j_gene: TRBJ1-1
abundance: many
CDR3nt: TGTGCCAGCAGTCCCGCCCGGGAGGCTTTCTTT
CDR3aa: CASSPAREAFF

d_gene: TRBD1
v_gene: TRBV7-2
j_gene: TRBJ2-7
abundance: few
CDR3nt: TGTGCCAGCAGCTTAGCGGGAATATGGGACAGGGGCTACGAGCAGTACTTC
CDR3aa: CASSLAGIWDRGYEQYF

d_gene: -
v_gene: TRBV18
j_gene: TRBJ2-5
abundance: -
CDR3nt: TGTGCCAGCTCATCCCAGGGAGGCCCAGAGACCCAGTACTTC
CDR3aa: CASSSQGGPETQYF

d_gene: -
v_gene: TRBV28
j_gene: TRBJ2-7
abundance: many
CDR3nt: TGTGCCAGCAGTTACGGGTGGGGTCCCTACGAGCAGTACTTC
CDR3aa: CASSYGWGPYEQYF

d_gene: -
v_gene: TRBV9
j_gene: TRBJ2-5
abundance: many
CDR3nt: TGTGCCAGCAGCTTCGGGACTCTCCAAGAGACCCAGTACTTC
CDR3aa: CASSFGTLQETQYF

d_gene: TRBD1
v_gene: TRBV28
j_gene: TRBJ2-1
abundance: many
CDR3nt: TGTGCCAGCAGTCCTGGACAGGGACCCTTCAATGAGCAGTTCTTC
CDR3aa: CASSPGQGPFNEQFF

d_gene: TRBD1
v_gene: TRBV30
j_gene: TRBJ2-5
abundance: -
CDR3nt: TGTGCCTGGACCAGGGGGAACCAAGAGACCCAGTACTTC
CDR3aa: CAWTRGNQETQYF

d_gene: -
v_gene: TRBV28
j_gene: TRBJ1-2
abundance: many
CDR3nt: TGTGCCAGCAGTCCCCCGGGTCAGGGCTTCGGGGGCTACACCTTC
CDR3aa: CASSPPGQGFGGYTF

d_gene: -
v_gene: TRBV20-1
j_gene: TRBJ2-1
abundance: many
CDR3nt: TGCAGTGCTAGAGAGGTGGCGAACAATGAGCAGTTCTTC
CDR3aa: CSAREVANNEQFF

d_gene: -
v_gene: TRBV7-9
j_gene: TRBJ2-1
abundance: many
CDR3nt: TGTGCCAGCAAAAGCGGCTCCTACAATGAGCAGTTCTTC
CDR3aa: CASKSGSYNEQFF

d_gene: TRBD1
v_gene: TRBV9
j_gene: TRBJ2-6
abundance: -
CDR3nt: TGTGCCAGCAGCGGATCCGGGACAGGGCTCTTTTCAGGGGCCAACGTCCTGACTTTT
CDR3aa: CASSGSGTGLFSGANVLTF

d_gene: TRBD2
v_gene: TRBV7-2
j_gene: TRBJ2-5
abundance: many
CDR3nt: TGTGCCAGCAGCCCGACTAGCGGGAGGGCGGGGCGAGAGACCCAGTACTTC
CDR3aa: CASSPTSGRAGRETQYF

d_gene: -
v_gene: TRBV11-2
j_gene: TRBJ2-1
abundance: many
CDR3nt: TGTGCCAGCAGCTGGGAGGACTACGCCTACAATGAGCAGTTCTTC
CDR3aa: CASSWEDYAYNEQFF

d_gene: TRBD2
v_gene: TRBV27
j_gene: TRBJ2-5
abundance: many
CDR3nt: TGTGCCAGCAGTTCCGGGACTAGCGGGAGAGGGACCCAGTACTTC
CDR3aa: CASSSGTSGRGTQYF

d_gene: -
v_gene: TRBV2
j_gene: TRBJ1-2
abundance: -
CDR3nt: TGTGCCAGCCCTCGTAGGTCCTATAACTATGGCTACACCTTC
CDR3aa: CASPRRSYNYGYTF

d_gene: -
v_gene: TRBV29-1
j_gene: TRBJ2-3
abundance: few
CDR3nt: TGCAGCGTTGTCCCCCCCACATTCTCTAGCACAGATACGCAGTATTTT
CDR3aa: CSVVPPTFSSTDTQYF

d_gene: TRBD2
v_gene: TRBV20-1
j_gene: TRBJ2-3
abundance: many
CDR3nt: TGCAGTGCGAGACTAGCGGGGAGCCCTCATACGCAGTATTTT
CDR3aa: CSARLAGSPHTQYF

d_gene: TRBD1
v_gene: TRBV20-1
j_gene: TRBJ1-5
abundance: -
CDR3nt: TGCAGTGCTACCATGGACAGGGCCCAGCATTTT
CDR3aa: CSATMDRAQHF

d_gene: TRBD1
v_gene: TRBV11-2
j_gene: TRBJ1-2
abundance: many
CDR3nt: TGTGCCAGCACACCCGGGACAGGGATCTATGGCTACACCTTC
CDR3aa: CASTPGTGIYGYTF

d_gene: -
v_gene: TRBV20-1
j_gene: TRBJ1-2
abundance: few
CDR3nt: TGCAGTGCTCCCAGTCGGGGGGCTACGGGCTACACCTTC
CDR3aa: CSAPSRGATGYTF

d_gene: TRBD2
v_gene: TRBV20-1
j_gene: TRBJ2-3
abundance: -
CDR3nt: TGCAGTGCGCCAGCGGGAGTGGCAGATACGCAGTATTTT
CDR3aa: CSAPAGVADTQYF

d_gene: -
v_gene: TRBV7-9
j_gene: TRBJ2-5
abundance: many
CDR3nt: TGTGCCAGCAGCTTAATTCCTGTTGGAATTTGGATGTCGCAGAAAGAGACCCAGTACTTC
CDR3aa: CASSLIPVGIWMSQKETQYF

d_gene: -
v_gene: TRBV7-9
j_gene: TRBJ2-1
abundance: few
CDR3nt: TGTGCCAGCAGCTCCGCTTTAAGAGCGGAAAAAGTAGGATCCTACAATGGGCAGTTCTTC
CDR3aa: CASSSALRAEKVGSYNGQFF

d_gene: -
v_gene: TRBV10-1
j_gene: TRBJ2-2
abundance: -
CDR3nt: TGCGCCAGCGGCGTTAGCGGGGAGCTGTTTTTT
CDR3aa: CASGVSGELFF

d_gene: -
v_gene: TRBV4-1
j_gene: TRBJ2-1
abundance: -
CDR3nt: TGCGCCAGCAGCCAAGATTTTTTACCGGGACCCCACAATGAGCAGTTCTTC
CDR3aa: CASSQDFLPGPHNEQFF

d_gene: -
v_gene: TRBV4-1
j_gene: TRBJ2-7
abundance: once
CDR3nt: TGCGCCAGCAGCCAAGTATTGTCGGGAGTAACCTACGAGCAGTACTTC
CDR3aa: CASSQVLSGVTYEQYF

d_gene: TRBD2
v_gene: TRBV24-1
j_gene: TRBJ2-3
abundance: -
CDR3nt: TGTGCCACTAGTAAGAGAGGAAAGCGGGAGGACACAGATACGCAGTATTTT
CDR3aa: CATSKRGKREDTDTQYF

d_gene: TRBD2
v_gene: TRBV6-2/TRBV6-3
j_gene: TRBJ2-7
abundance: -
CDR3nt: TGTGCCAGCAGTTATCGCACTAGCGGGAGCGGGGGGTCGACCTACGAGCAGTACTTC
CDR3aa: CASSYRTSGSGGSTYEQYF

d_gene: -
v_gene: TRBV27
j_gene: TRBJ1-1
abundance: -
CDR3nt: TGTGCCAGCAGTTTAGGCGGGGGTGAGCGGCCTTTCTTT
CDR3aa: CASSLGGGERPFF

d_gene: TRBD2
v_gene: TRBV2
j_gene: TRBJ2-1
abundance: many
CDR3nt: TGTGCCAGCAGAGGACTAGCGGCTTACAATGAGCAGTTCTTC
CDR3aa: CASRGLAAYNEQFF

d_gene: -
v_gene: TRBV27
j_gene: TRBJ2-7
abundance: -
CDR3nt: TGTGCCAGCAGCCGGGACCTTCGGTACGAGCAGTACTTC
CDR3aa: CASSRDLRYEQYF

d_gene: -
v_gene: TRBV6-1
j_gene: TRBJ2-7
abundance: -
CDR3nt: TGTGCCAGCAGTGCCAGCGGGTATAGCTACGAGCAGTACTTC
CDR3aa: CASSASGYSYEQYF

d_gene: -
v_gene: TRBV20-1
j_gene: TRBJ1-2
abundance: many
CDR3nt: TGCAGTGCTAGAGTGCCGGAGCTTGTTCACACCTTC
CDR3aa: CSARVPELVHTF

d_gene: -
v_gene: TRBV28
j_gene: TRBJ1-4
abundance: many
CDR3nt: TGTGCCAGCAGTTTATTCGGAGGAAAACTGTTTTTT
CDR3aa: CASSLFGGKLFF